One T cell receptor (beta chain) is described in this entry. What it recognizes is unknown. Clones were read by immunoSEQ multiplex PCR, and TCRdb kept only the in-frame ones, dropping some. This table has approximately 84,000 clones, under 90% appearing once. The data are from a study of T cell responses to AZD1222 COVID-19 vaccine. V was trimmed by 1 base and J by 3 bases, leaving 10 bases between them. Germline assignment: CDR1 SGHVS and CDR2 FQNEAQ. CDR3 size: 15 residues. Study-level points and caveats: Spike was spanned by vaccine-associated CD4 TCRs, with dominance at 160-218 and 743-854. Reportedly, nearly half of unique spike TCRs recognized epitopes outside B.1.351/B.1.1.7 mutations. Clonal diversity was possibly underestimated, and the donors were mostly white British, with more females. The peak T cell response came first, and repertoires were sampled only after it.

The chain joins TRBV7-8 to TRBJ1-5; unclear D gene. Specimen: peripheral blood, collected on day 0 of AZD1222 vaccination. The receptor was isolated from an adult in good health. In DNA form, the CDR3 reads TGTGCCAGCAGCTTAGACAGCCTTACCAATCAGCCCCAGCATTTT. As protein: CASSLDSLTNQPQHF.